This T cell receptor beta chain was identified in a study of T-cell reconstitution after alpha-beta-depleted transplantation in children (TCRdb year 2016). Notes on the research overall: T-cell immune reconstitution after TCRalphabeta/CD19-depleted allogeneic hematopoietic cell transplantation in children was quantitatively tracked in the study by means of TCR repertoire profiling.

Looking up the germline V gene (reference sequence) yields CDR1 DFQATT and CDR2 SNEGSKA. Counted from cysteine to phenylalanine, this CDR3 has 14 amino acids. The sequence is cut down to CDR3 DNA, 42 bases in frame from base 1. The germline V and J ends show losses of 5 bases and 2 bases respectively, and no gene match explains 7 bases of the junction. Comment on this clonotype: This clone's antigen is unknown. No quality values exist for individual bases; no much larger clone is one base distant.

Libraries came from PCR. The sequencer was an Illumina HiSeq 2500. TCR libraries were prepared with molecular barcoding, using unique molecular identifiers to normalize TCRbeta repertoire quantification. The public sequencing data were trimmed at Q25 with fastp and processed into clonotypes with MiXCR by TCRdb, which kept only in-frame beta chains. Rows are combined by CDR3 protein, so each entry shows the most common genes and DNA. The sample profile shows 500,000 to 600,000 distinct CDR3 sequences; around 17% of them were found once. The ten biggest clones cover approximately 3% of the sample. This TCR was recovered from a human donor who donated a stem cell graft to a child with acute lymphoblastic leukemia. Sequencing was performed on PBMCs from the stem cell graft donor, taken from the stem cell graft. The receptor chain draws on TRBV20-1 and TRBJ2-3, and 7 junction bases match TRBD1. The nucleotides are TGCAGTGCTCTGACAGGGCCCCACACAGATACGCAGTATTTT. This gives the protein CSALTGPHTDTQYF.